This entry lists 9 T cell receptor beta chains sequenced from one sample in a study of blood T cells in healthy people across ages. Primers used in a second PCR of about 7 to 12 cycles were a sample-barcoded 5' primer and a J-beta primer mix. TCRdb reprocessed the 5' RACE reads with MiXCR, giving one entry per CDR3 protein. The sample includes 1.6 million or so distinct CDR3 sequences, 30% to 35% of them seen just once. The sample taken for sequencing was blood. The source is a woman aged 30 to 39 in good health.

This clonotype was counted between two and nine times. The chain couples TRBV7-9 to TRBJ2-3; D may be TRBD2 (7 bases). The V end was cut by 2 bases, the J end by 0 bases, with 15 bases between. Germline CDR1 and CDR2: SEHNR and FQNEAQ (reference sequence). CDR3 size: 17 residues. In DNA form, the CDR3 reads TGTGCCAGCAGCTTATCGGGCGGGGGCCCCAGCACAGATACGCAGTATTTT. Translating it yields CASSLSGGGPSTDTQYF.

The CDR3 sequence: CASTMTGAYGYTF. The CDR3 DNA is TGTGCCAGCACCATGACAGGGGCCTATGGCTACACCTTC. The chain couples TRBV6-5 to TRBJ1-2; 8 bases map to TRBD1. CDR3 size: 13 residues. Germline CDR1 is MNHEY and CDR2 is SVGAGI. V shed 7 bases and J 4 bases; nucleotides not matched to a gene: 5.

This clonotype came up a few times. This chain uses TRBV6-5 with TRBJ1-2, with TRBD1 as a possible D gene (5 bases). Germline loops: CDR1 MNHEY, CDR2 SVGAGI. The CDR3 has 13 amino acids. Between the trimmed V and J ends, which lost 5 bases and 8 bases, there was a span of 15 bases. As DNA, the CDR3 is TGTGCCAGCAGTCCCAGGAGGGGAGGCGGCTACACCTTC. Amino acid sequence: CASSPRRGGGYTF.

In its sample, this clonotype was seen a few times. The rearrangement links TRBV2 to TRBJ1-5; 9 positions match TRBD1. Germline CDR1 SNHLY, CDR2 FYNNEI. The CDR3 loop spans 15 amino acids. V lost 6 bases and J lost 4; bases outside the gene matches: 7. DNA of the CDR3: TGTGCCAGCAGACCCGAGACAGGGGGAAATCAGCCCCAGCATTTT. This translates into CASRPETGGNQPQHF.

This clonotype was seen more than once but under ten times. CDR3 loop: CSAPRGGSAGGYYEQYF. As DNA, the CDR3 is TGCAGTGCCCCCCGAGGTGGTTCAGCGGGAGGGTATTACGAGCAGTACTTC. V and J are TRBV20-1 and TRBJ2-7; TRBD2 agrees at 10 bases. Looked up from germline, CDR1 is DFQATT and CDR2 is SNEGSKA (reference sequence). Germline trimming cut 6 bases from V and 4 bases from J; bases unmatched to any gene: 18. The CDR3 runs to 17 residues.

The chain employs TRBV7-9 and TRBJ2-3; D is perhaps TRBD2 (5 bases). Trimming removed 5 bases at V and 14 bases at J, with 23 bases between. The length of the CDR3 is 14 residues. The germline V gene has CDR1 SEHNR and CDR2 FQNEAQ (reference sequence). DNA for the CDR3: TGTGCCAGCAGCACCCCTGTCCCGGACTTGGGTCCGTATTTT. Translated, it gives CASSTPVPDLGPYF.

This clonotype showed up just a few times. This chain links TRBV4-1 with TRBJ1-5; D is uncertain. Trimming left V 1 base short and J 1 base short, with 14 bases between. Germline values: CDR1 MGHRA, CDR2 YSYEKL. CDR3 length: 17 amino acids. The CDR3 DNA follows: TGCGCCAGCAGCCAAGTCCCGCCAGGTGGGAGCAATCAGCCCCAGCATTTT. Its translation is CASSQVPPGGSNQPQHF.

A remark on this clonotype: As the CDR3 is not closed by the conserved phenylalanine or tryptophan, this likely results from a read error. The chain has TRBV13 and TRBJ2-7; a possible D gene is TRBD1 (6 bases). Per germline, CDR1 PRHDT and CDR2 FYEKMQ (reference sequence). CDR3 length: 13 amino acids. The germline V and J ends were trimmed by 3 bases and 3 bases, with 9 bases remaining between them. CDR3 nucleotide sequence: TGTGCCAGCAGCTTGGAGGACAGCTACGAGCAGTACCTC. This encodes CASSLEDSYEQYL.

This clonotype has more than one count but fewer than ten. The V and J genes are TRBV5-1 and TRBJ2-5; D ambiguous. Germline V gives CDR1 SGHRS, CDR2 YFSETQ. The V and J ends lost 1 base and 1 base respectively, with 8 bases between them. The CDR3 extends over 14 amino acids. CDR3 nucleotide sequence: TGCGCCAGCAGCTTGAGCTCTTTCCAAGAGACCCAGTACTTC. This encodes CASSLSSFQETQYF.